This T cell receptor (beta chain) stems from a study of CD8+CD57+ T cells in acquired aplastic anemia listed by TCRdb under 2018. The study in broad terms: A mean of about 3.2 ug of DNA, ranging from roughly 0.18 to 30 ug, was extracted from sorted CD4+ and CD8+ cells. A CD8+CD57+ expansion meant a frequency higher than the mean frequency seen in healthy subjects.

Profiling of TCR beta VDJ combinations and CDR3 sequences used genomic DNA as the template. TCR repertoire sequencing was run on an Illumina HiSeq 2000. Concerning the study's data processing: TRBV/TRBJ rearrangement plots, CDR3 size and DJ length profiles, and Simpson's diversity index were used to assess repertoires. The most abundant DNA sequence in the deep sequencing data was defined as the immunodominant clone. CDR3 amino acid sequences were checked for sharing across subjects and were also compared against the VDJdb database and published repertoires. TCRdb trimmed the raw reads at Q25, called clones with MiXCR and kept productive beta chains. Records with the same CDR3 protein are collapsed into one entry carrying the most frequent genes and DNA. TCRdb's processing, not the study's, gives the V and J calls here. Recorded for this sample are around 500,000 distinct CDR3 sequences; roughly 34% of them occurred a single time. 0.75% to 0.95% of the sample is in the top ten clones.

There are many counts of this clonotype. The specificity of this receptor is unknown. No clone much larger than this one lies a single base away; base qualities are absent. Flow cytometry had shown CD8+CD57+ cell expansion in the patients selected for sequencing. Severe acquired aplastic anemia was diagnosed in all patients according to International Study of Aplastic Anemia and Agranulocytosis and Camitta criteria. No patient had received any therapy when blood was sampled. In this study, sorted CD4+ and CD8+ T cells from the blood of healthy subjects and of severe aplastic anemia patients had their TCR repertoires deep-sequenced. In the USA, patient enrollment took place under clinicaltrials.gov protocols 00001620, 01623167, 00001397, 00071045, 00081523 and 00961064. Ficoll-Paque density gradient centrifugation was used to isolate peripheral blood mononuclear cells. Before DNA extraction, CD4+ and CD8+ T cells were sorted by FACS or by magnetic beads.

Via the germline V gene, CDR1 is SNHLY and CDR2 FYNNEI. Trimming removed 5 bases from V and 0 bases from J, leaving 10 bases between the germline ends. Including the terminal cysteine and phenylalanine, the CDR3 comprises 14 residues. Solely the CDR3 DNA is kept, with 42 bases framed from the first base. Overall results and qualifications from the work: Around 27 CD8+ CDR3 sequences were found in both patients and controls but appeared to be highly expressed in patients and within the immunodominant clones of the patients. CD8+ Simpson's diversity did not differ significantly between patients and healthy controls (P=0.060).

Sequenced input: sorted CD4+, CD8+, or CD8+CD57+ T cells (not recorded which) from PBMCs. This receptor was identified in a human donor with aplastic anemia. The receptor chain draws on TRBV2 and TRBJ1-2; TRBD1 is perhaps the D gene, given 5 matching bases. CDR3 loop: CASSQGWPNYGYTF. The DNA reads TGTGCCAGCAGTCAGGGTTGGCCTAACTATGGCTACACCTTC.